Included here is one TCR beta chain sequence, with context. Antigen unknown. The data were taken from a study of cytomegalovirus exposure and HLA in healthy donors. Notes on the study in general: In vitro checks showed that a few CMV-associated chains really do target CMV antigens. Researchers catalogued about 150 TCR beta chains as cytomegalovirus-associated.

The data were produced by immunoSEQ multiplex PCR, yet TCRdb's version contains in-frame clones alone and is incomplete. The sample has more than 65,000 clones; approximately 96% are singletons. The CDR3 totals 14 residues. J was trimmed by 13 bases and V by 5 bases; bases with no gene match: 13. Germline CDR1 reads SEHNR; CDR2 reads FQNEAQ (reference sequence). The chain recombines TRBV7-9 with TRBJ1-1; 10 nucleotides agree with TRBD1. The clonotype originates from a woman aged 18-29 years in good health and CMV-seronegative. The material sequenced was PBMCs. CDR3 DNA: TGTGCCAGCAGCCTACCGACAGGGGGCGCTTATGTTTTCTTT. Translated: CASSLPTGGAYVFF. Variable domain in full (rest from reference TRBV7-9 and TRBJ1-1): DTGVSQNPRHKITKRGQNVTFRCDPISEHNRLYWYRQTLGQGPEFLTYFQNEAQLEKSRLLSDRFSAERPKGSFSTLEIQRTEQGDSAMYLCASSLPTGGAYVFFGQGTRLTVV.